The sequence of this TCR beta chain was determined in a study of CXCR3-negative and CXCR3-positive naive CD8 T cells. Across the whole study: Roughly 1.5 +/- 0.3 million TRB reads came from each library, giving around 130 million in total.

UMI-labeled 5' RACE yielded the TRB cDNA libraries. One entry per CDR3 protein, without DNA, is what TCRdb gives after re-calling the 5' RACE reads. Listed are some 28,000 distinct CDR3 sequences; about 9.4% falls within the top ten. Comments on this clonotype: The antigen remains undetermined.

General observations from the study: CXCR3-negative and CXCR3-positive naive cells shared comparable TRBV-TRBJ usage, but memory cells did not. Diversity in memory CD8+ cells fell much lower than the comparably high levels seen in both naive subsets. For the naive subsets, surface CD5 was similar, and TCR strength was inferred from TRB CDR3 properties.

This CDR3 spans 15 amino acids. Germline loops: CDR1 SGHAT, CDR2 FQNNGV. This clonotype was sampled from a human donor in good health. Some clones in this sample may be carry-over from other donors' samples. The sample comprised memory CD8+ T cells from blood. V is TRBV11-2 and J is TRBJ2-1; lacking DNA, the TRBD1 call made by TCRdb goes unchecked. The CDR3 reads CASSSREGGRLEQFF.